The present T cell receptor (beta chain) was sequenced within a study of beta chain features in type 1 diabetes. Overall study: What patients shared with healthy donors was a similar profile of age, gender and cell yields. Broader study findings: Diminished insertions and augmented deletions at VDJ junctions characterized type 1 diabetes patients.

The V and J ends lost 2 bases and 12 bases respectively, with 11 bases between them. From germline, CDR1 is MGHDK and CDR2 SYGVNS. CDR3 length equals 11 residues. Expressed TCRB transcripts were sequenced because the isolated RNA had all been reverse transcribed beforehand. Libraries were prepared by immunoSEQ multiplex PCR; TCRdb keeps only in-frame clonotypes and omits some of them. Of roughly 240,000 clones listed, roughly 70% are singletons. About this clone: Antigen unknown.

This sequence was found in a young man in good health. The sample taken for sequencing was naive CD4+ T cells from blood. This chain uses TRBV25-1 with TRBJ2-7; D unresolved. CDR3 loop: CASSEDVRAYF. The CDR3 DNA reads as TGTGCCAGCAGTGAAGACGTCCGGGCGTACTTC.